The clone carrying this T cell receptor beta chain appeared a few times. This sample was included in a study of identical twins. In TCRdb, the 5' RACE reads were re-called with MiXCR into one record per CDR3 protein. The table includes about 900,000 distinct CDR3 sequences, approximately 13% detected once. V was cut by 7 bases and J by 12 bases, with 21 bases left in between. The length of the CDR3 is 13 residues. The sample was also reused in another study, on yellow fever vaccine responses in identical twins.

Sequenced: PBMCs. The gene calls are TRBV12-3 or TRBV12-4 and TRBJ1-1; possible D gene TRBD1, 5 bases. The TCR was taken from a woman between 18 and 29 years old in good health. The CDR3, as DNA: TGTGCCAGCACTACCCGGGACTCAGGTTCCCCTTTCTTT. This gives the protein CASTTRDSGSPFF.